The T cell receptor (beta chain) under discussion was sequenced for a study of blood T cell repertoires in COVID-19. The CDR3 loop spans 18 amino acids. Trimming at V came to 1 base and at J to 3 bases, leaving 12 bases not matched to a gene. Germline CDR1 reads LGHDT; CDR2 reads YNNKEL (reference sequence). Original analysis: Estimation of nucleated cell counts was performed using reference gene primer amplification. TCRdb keeps only in-frame clones here, not all; method: immunoSEQ multiplex PCR. V, J and clone size are those of that table, while D and trimming were read from the DNA. In the table there are around 620,000 clones, around 89% of which are singletons.

This sequence was found in a woman under 30 with acute or convalescent COVID-19. Sequencing was performed on peripheral blood. The rearrangement links TRBV3-1 (or the pseudogene TRBV3-2) to TRBJ1-5; the match to TRBD1 covers 7 bases. Here the CDR3 DNA reads TGTGCCAGCAGCCAAGGGGGACAGAGGCCCAGCTTCAATCAGCCCCAGCATTTT. The encoded protein is CASSQGGQRPSFNQPQHF.